The 14 T cell receptor beta chains below come from one sample, sequenced in a study of control samples from healthy donors and cancer patients. The data were produced by immunoSEQ multiplex PCR, yet TCRdb's version contains in-frame clones alone and is incomplete. Of 50,000 or so clones listed, around 80% are singletons. The sequenced sample was blood. The receptors shown here come from a man in his 70s in good health.

The V and J genes are TRBV19 and TRBJ2-7, with TRBD1 as a possible D gene (5 bases). Germline V gene lookup returns CDR1 LNHDA and CDR2 SQIVND (reference sequence). The V and J ends lost 4 bases and 4 bases respectively, with 14 bases between them. The CDR3 spans 14 residues. The CDR3 DNA follows: TGTGCCAGTAGTAGTACAGGAACCGCTTACGAGCAGTACTTC. Amino acid sequence: CASSSTGTAYEQYF.

The chain has TRBV5-1 and TRBJ1-2; D possibly corresponds to TRBD1 (5 bases). Germline CDR1 SGHRS, CDR2 YFSETQ. Between the trimmed V and J ends, which lost 7 bases and 7 bases, there was a span of 23 bases. The CDR3 runs to 15 residues. The CDR3 sequence is CASGQEGGGSSGYTF. CDR3 sequence (DNA): TGCGCCAGCGGCCAGGAAGGTGGGGGTTCGAGTGGCTACACCTTC.

The chain couples TRBV30 to TRBJ1-6; no clear D gene. V lost 5 bases to trimming and J lost 7 bases, with 18 bases between them. Germline-derived CDR1 and CDR2 are GTSNPN and SVGIG (reference sequence). The CDR3 length is 15 residues. CDR3 sequence (DNA): TGTGCCTGGGGGAAATTGGACTCACCCAATTCACCCCTCCACTTT. Its translation: CAWGKLDSPNSPLHF.

This chain links TRBV15 with TRBJ1-1; TRBD1 aligns across 10 bases. CDR3 size: 15 residues. V was pared by 4 bases and J by 2 bases, with 4 bases of the junction left unmatched. Germline V lookup: CDR1 LNHNV, CDR2 YYDKDF (reference sequence). The CDR3 bases are TGTGCCACCAGCAATAGACAGGGGGCTAACACTGAAGCTTTCTTT. Protein sequence: CATSNRQGANTEAFF.

This clone was detected only a few times. V gene TRBV5-4 combines with J gene TRBJ2-7; 8 bases line up with TRBD1. J gave up 5 bases and V 3 bases, and 10 bases lay outside the gene matches. This CDR3 spans 15 amino acids. The germline gives CDR1 SGHNT, CDR2 YYREEE (reference sequence). The CDR3 DNA sequence: TGTGCCAGCAGCTCTCGACAGGGGTCGGGTGACGAGCAGTACTTC. It specifies CASSSRQGSGDEQYF.

This clone was seen a handful of times. The genes are TRBV2 and TRBJ2-1; 10 bases fit TRBD2. Germline V gene data show CDR1 as SNHLY and CDR2 as FYNNEI. The CDR3 consists of 14 residues. Trimming took 10 bases from V and 6 from J; bases not matched to a gene: 9. For the CDR3, the DNA is TGTGCCATCACCGGGACTAGCGAGGGCAATGAGCAGTTCTTC. Its translation: CAITGTSEGNEQFF.

This chain connects TRBV19 to TRBJ1-6; D is unclear. The germline CDR1 and CDR2 sequences are LNHDA and SQIVND (reference sequence). The CDR3 length is 17 residues. V was clipped by 6 bases and J by 8 bases, with 23 bases between them. The CDR3: CASRKFLAYEYDSPLHF. The CDR3 bases are TGTGCCAGTAGGAAATTTTTGGCTTATGAGTATGATTCACCCCTCCACTTT.

V and J are TRBV19 and TRBJ2-7; possibly TRBD1 for D (6 bases). Germline values: CDR1 LNHDA, CDR2 SQIVND (reference sequence). The V gene lost 5 bases and the J gene lost 3 bases, with 23 bases spanning the gap. This CDR3 contains 17 residues. This CDR3 reads CASSFKPADRVHYEQYF. CDR3 sequence (DNA): TGTGCCAGTAGTTTCAAGCCGGCGGACAGAGTACACTACGAGCAGTACTTC.

The chain joins TRBV6-1 to TRBJ1-5, with D possibly matching TRBD1 (6 bases). The CDR3 has 14 residues. Germline assignment: CDR1 MNHNS and CDR2 SASEGT. V was cut by 3 bases and J by 7 bases, with 13 bases left in between. For the CDR3, the DNA is TGTGCCAGCAGTGAGGGGGCAGGGGACCAGCCCCAGCATTTT. Translation: CASSEGAGDQPQHF.

The chain couples TRBV5-1 to TRBJ2-3; 10 nucleotides agree with TRBD1. The CDR3 is made up of 16 amino acids. Germline-derived CDR1 and CDR2 are SGHRS and YFSETQ. Trimming removed 0 bases from V and 8 bases from J; junction bases left unmatched: 9. The CDR3: CASSLGARGQGFTQYF. The CDR3 nucleotides are TGCGCCAGCAGCTTGGGCGCCCGGGGACAGGGGTTTACGCAGTATTTT.

The J gene is TRBJ2-7, the V gene TRBV5-1; D possibly uses TRBD1 or TRBD2 (5 bases each). Trimming took 0 bases from V and 5 from J, leaving 9 bases between them. The CDR3 contains 13 residues. Germline lookup yields CDR1 SGHRS and CDR2 YFSETQ. In nucleotides, the CDR3 is TGCGCCAGCAGCTTGGTAAGGGGAGACGAGCAGTACTTC. The encoded protein is CASSLVRGDEQYF.

V gene TRBV20-1 combines with J gene TRBJ2-3; no reliable D call. With 5 bases removed from V and 4 bases from J, the gap between germline ends came to 7 bases. The CDR3 totals 11 residues. Germline V gene lookup returns CDR1 DFQATT and CDR2 SNEGSKA (reference sequence). The CDR3 sequence is CSAGLADTQYF. The CDR3 DNA follows: TGCAGTGCTGGTTTGGCAGATACGCAGTATTTT.

The rearrangement uses TRBV4-2 and TRBJ2-7, with 8 bases matching TRBD1. The junction had 11 bases not matched to a gene; V was cut back by 0 bases and J by 7 bases. This CDR3 comprises 16 residues. CDR1 LGHNA and CDR2 YNFKEQ come from the germline V gene. This CDR3 is CASSQDPGQGEGEQYF. In DNA form, the CDR3 reads TGTGCCAGCAGCCAAGATCCCGGACAGGGAGAAGGGGAGCAGTACTTC.

The chain is built from TRBV5-4 and TRBJ1-1; the D is unclear. CDR1 and CDR2 from the germline V gene are SGHNT and YYREEE (reference sequence). V dropped 4 bases and J dropped 5 bases, with 27 bases sitting between them. CDR3 size: 18 residues. The CDR3 spells CASSLGSIWATLRTEAFF. The CDR3 DNA is TGTGCCAGCAGCCTGGGATCTATATGGGCGACACTCAGGACTGAAGCTTTCTTT. Full variable domain (rest looked up from reference TRBV5-4 and TRBJ1-1): ETGVTQSPTHLIKTRGQQVTLRCSSQSGHNTVSWYQQALGQGPQFIFQYYREEENGRGNFPPRFSGLQFPNYSSELNVNALELDDSALYLCASSLGSIWATLRTEAFFGQGTRLTVV.